This entry lists 15 T cell receptor beta chains sequenced from one sample in a study of blood T cell repertoires in COVID-19 (TCRdb year 2020). Library preparation used the immunoSEQ multiplex PCR assay. TCRdb carries this immuneACCESS record with in-frame sequences only. Its versions omit some clonotypes, under half of them owing to an unresolved V gene in the studies checked, with the rest unexplained. This sample is represented by hundreds of thousands of clones; approximately 91% of them were singletons. The top ten clonotypes cover roughly 1.4% of the sample. The sample was PBMCs or T cells enriched from blood (not recorded which). These receptors all stem from a woman aged 18-29 years who had been exposed to COVID-19.

This chain joins TRBV27 and TRBJ2-2; D not resolved. CDR3 length: 13 amino acids. V was clipped by 3 bases and J by 5 bases, with 7 bases between them. CDR1 is MNHEY, CDR2 SMNVEV, per germline (reference sequence). DNA for the CDR3: TGTGCCAGCAGTTTTTCCTTGACCGGGGAGCTGTTTTTT. Protein: CASSFSLTGELFF.

V is TRBV18 and J is TRBJ2-7, with unresolved D. V was pared by 6 bases and J by 0 bases, with 12 bases between. The CDR3 has 14 residues. Per the germline V gene, CDR1 is KGHSH and CDR2 is LQKENI. CDR3 loop: CASSGPNYSYEQYF. For the CDR3, the DNA is TGTGCCAGCTCTGGCCCAAACTACTCCTACGAGCAGTACTTC.

This clone was seen once. The chain carries TRBV28 and TRBJ2-7, with D possibly matching TRBD2 (5 bases). Trimming removed 6 bases at V and 6 bases at J, with 12 bases between. The CDR3 has 12 residues. Germline V gene lookup returns CDR1 MDHEN and CDR2 SYDVKM. CDR3 sequence (DNA): TGTGCCAGCAGCCATACTAGAGCCGAGCAGTACTTC. It yields the protein CASSHTRAEQYF.

The rearrangement links TRBV5-4 to TRBJ2-1; the D gene is possibly TRBD1 (6 bases). Germline-derived CDR1 and CDR2 are SGHNT and YYREEE (reference sequence). This CDR3 is 12 amino acids long. V lost 2 bases and J lost 12, with 12 bases in between. The CDR3 here is CASSLAGARQFF. For the CDR3, the DNA is TGTGCCAGCAGCTTAGCAGGGGCGCGGCAGTTCTTC.

The chain combines TRBV4-2 with TRBJ2-5, with 7 bases that match TRBD2. The germline V gene encodes CDR1 LGHNA and CDR2 YNFKEQ. CDR3 length equals 13 residues. The V segment lost 0 bases and the J segment 9 bases; nucleotides outside the gene matches: 4. This CDR3 is CASSQDGTMSQYF. The CDR3 DNA is TGTGCCAGCAGCCAAGATGGGACTATGTCCCAGTACTTC.

This chain uses TRBV4-3 with TRBJ2-1; 9 bases align to TRBD1. The ends lost 4 bases at V and 2 bases at J; junction bases unmatched: 9. The CDR3 covers 17 residues. Germline CDR1 and CDR2: LGHNA and YSLEER. The CDR3 loop reads CASSLQRDRVTYNEQFF. CDR3 bases: TGCGCCAGCAGCCTACAACGGGACAGGGTAACCTACAATGAGCAGTTCTTC.

The CDR3 sequence is CASSVGGGAADTQYF. In DNA, the CDR3 is TGTGCCAGCAGCGTAGGCGGGGGGGCCGCAGATACGCAGTATTTT. The V gene is TRBV9, the J gene TRBJ2-3, with 9 bases that match TRBD2. CDR1 and CDR2 (germline): SGDLS, YYNGEE. The V gene end was trimmed by 0 bases and the J gene end by 4 bases; junction bases not matched to a gene: 3. The length of the CDR3 is 15 residues. Combining the CDR3 with reference TRBV9 and TRBJ2-3 gives the whole variable domain DSGVTQTPKHLITATGQRVTLRCSPRSGDLSVYWYQQSLDQGLQFLIQYYNGEERAKGNILERFSAQQFPDLHSELNLSSLELGDSALYFCASSVGGGAADTQYFGPGTRLTVL.

The V call is TRBV6-4, the J call TRBJ1-4, with 7 nucleotides matching TRBD1. This CDR3 region has 16 residues. V shed 6 bases, J shed 6 bases, and the junction held 13 bases outside the gene matches. Germline V CDR1 and CDR2: MRHNA, SNTAGT. CDR3 in amino acids: CASRLQQGWDDEKLFF. The DNA for the CDR3 is TGTGCCAGCAGACTCCAACAGGGGTGGGATGATGAAAAACTGTTTTTT.

The chain uses TRBV7-2 and TRBJ2-2, with unresolved D. Germline CDR1 reads SGHTA; CDR2 reads FQGNSA. The V end lost 1 base, the J end lost 1 base, and 10 bases lay between the germline ends. The CDR3 loop spans 16 amino acids. DNA of the CDR3: TGTGCCAGCAGCTTAGGTAGCAGTTGGAACACCGGGGAGCTGTTTTTT. As protein: CASSLGSSWNTGELFF.

The rearrangement links TRBV2 to TRBJ2-1; 12 nucleotides agree with TRBD2. The J segment lost 3 bases and the V segment lost 6 bases, leaving 0 bases of the junction unmatched. Germline CDR1 SNHLY, CDR2 FYNNEI. This CDR3 spans 14 amino acids. The DNA of the CDR3 is TGTGCCAGCAGGGGACTAGCGGGCTACAATGAGCAGTTCTTC. Amino acid sequence: CASRGLAGYNEQFF.

The DNA of the CDR3 is TGTGCCAGCAGCGCACTGATATGGGGGGTGAACACTGAAGCTTTCTTT. Translation gives CASSALIWGVNTEAFF. The chain has TRBV7-2 and TRBJ1-1, with a weak D call TRBD1 (5 bases). V lost 5 bases, J lost 0 bases, and 16 bases lay in between. Per the germline V gene, CDR1 is SGHTA and CDR2 is FQGNSA. This CDR3 has 16 amino acids. Using reference TRBV7-2 and TRBJ1-1 for the parts outside the CDR3, the full variable domain is GAGVSQSPSNKVTEKGKDVELRCDPISGHTALYWYRQSLGQGLEFLIYFQGNSAPDKSGLPSDRFSAERTGGSVSTLTIQRTQQEDSAVYLCASSALIWGVNTEAFFGQGTRLTVV.

The chain is built from TRBV28 and TRBJ2-3; unclear D gene. Germline assignment: CDR1 MDHEN and CDR2 SYDVKM. Trimming stripped 5 bases from V and 2 bases from J, with 11 bases between. The CDR3 has 14 amino acids. The CDR3 here is CASSRKLLTDTQYF. The CDR3 DNA is TGTGCCAGCAGTCGAAAACTACTCACAGATACGCAGTATTTT.

The J gene is TRBJ1-2, the V gene TRBV6-5; no definite D call. Trimming removed 6 bases from V and 5 bases from J, with 19 bases in between. Germline CDR1 is MNHEY and CDR2 is SVGAGI. The CDR3 is 15 residues long. The DNA for the CDR3 is TGTGCCAGCAGGTCCGGGTCCTCAAATTGGTATGGCTACACCTTC. Amino acid sequence: CASRSGSSNWYGYTF.

The V and J genes are TRBV2 and TRBJ1-6, with 7 nucleotides matching TRBD1. The trim removed 7 bases at V and 7 bases at J, leaving 10 bases unmatched. Germline V CDR1 and CDR2: SNHLY, FYNNEI. The CDR3 is 15 residues long. CDR3 DNA sequence: TGTGCCAGCAACCCTCGAGGGGGCCAAAATTCACCCCTCCACTTT. Its protein product is CASNPRGGQNSPLHF.

The chain's CDR3 is CASSAPAGAQETQYF. The CDR3 DNA sequence: TGTGCCAGTAGTGCCCCGGCGGGGGCCCAAGAGACCCAGTACTTC. The chain joins TRBV19 to TRBJ2-5; D may be TRBD2 (7 bases). The CDR3 length is 15 residues. The V end was cut by 5 bases, the J end by 1 base, with 14 bases between. The V gene's germline CDR1 is LNHDA and CDR2 SQIVND (reference sequence).